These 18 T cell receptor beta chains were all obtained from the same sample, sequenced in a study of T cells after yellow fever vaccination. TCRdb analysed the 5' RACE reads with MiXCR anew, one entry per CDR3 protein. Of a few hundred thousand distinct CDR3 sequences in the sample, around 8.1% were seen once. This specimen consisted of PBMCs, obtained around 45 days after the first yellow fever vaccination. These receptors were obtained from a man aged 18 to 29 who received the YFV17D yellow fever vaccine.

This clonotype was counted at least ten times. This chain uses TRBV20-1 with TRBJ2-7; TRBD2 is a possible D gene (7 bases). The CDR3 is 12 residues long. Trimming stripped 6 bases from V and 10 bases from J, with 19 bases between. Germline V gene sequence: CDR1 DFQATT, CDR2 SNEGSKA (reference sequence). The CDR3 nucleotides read TGCAGTGCCAGTGGCCGAGGGGGGGGACAGTACTTC. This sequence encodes CSASGRGGGQYF.

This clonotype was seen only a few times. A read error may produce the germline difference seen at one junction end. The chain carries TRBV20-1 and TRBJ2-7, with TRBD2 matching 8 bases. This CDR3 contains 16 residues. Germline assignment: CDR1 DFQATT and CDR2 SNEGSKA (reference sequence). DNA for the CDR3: TGCTGTGCTAGAGACCTTTCGCGGGGGGCCTCCTACGAGCAGTACTTC. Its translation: CCARDLSRGASYEQYF.

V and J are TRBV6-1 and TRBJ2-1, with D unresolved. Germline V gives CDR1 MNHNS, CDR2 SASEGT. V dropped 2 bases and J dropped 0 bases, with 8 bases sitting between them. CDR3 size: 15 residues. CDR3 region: CASSETTSSYNEQFF. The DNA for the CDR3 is TGTGCCAGCAGTGAAACAACGTCCTCCTACAATGAGCAGTTCTTC.

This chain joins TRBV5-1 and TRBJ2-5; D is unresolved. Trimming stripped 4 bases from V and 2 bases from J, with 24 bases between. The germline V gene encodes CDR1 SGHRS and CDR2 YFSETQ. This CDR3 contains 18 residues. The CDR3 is CASSDKGGLRNFQETQYF. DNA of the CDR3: TGCGCCAGCAGCGATAAGGGCGGTTTGCGGAATTTTCAAGAGACCCAGTACTTC.

CDR3 in amino acids: CASSLRPASGGYEQFF. The CDR3 coding sequence is TGTGCCAGCAGCTTAAGGCCGGCTAGCGGGGGTTATGAGCAGTTCTTC. V is TRBV7-3 and J is TRBJ2-1; 10 bases match TRBD2. The CDR3 length is 16 residues. Germline loops: CDR1 SGHTA, CDR2 FQGTGA. With V trimmed by 1 base and J by 8 bases, 8 bases remained unmatched.

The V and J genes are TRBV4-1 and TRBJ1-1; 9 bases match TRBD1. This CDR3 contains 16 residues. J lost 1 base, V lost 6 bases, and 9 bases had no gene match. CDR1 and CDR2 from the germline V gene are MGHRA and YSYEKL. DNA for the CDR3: TGCGCCAGCAGTCTCGCCCCGGGACAGGGGAACACTGAAGCTTTCTTT. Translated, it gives CASSLAPGQGNTEAFF.

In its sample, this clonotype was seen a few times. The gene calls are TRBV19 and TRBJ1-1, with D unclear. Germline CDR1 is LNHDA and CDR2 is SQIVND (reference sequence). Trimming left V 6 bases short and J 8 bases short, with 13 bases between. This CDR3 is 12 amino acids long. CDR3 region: CASSVWGREAFF. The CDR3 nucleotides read TGTGCCAGTAGCGTCTGGGGAAGGGAAGCTTTCTTT.

CDR3 DNA sequence: TGCGCCAGCAGCCGGGCTGGTCAGGAGACCGGGGAGCTGTTTTTT. The encoded protein is CASSRAGQETGELFF. The genes are TRBV5-1 and TRBJ2-2; D is ambiguous. Trimming removed 4 bases at V and 5 bases at J, with 15 bases between. Germline loops: CDR1 SGHRS, CDR2 YFSETQ. This CDR3 has 15 residues.

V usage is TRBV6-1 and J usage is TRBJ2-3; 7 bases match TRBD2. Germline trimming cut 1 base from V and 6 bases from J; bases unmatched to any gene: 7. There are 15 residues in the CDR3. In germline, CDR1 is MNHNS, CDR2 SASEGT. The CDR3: CASSEGGLSGDTQYF. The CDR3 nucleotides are TGTGCCAGCAGTGAAGGGGGACTATCCGGCGATACGCAGTATTTT.

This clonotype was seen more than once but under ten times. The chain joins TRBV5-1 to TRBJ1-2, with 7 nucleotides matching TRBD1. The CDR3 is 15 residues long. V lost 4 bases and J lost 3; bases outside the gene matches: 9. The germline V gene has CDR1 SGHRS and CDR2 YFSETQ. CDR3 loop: CASSPYGQDDYGYTF. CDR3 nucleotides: TGCGCCAGCAGCCCATACGGACAGGATGACTATGGCTACACCTTC. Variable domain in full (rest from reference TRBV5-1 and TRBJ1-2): KAGVTQTPRYLIKTRGQQVTLSCSPISGHRSVSWYQQTPGQGLQFLFEYFSETQRNKGNFPGRFSGRQFSNSRSEMNVSTLELGDSALYLCASSPYGQDDYGYTFGSGTRLTVV.

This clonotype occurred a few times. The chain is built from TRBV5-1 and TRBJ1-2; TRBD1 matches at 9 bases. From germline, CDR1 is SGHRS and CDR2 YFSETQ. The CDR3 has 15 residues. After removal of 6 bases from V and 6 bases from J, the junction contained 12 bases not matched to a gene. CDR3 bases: TGCGCCAGCACTTCCCCGGAACAGGGGGCGAATGGCTACACCTTC. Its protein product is CASTSPEQGANGYTF.

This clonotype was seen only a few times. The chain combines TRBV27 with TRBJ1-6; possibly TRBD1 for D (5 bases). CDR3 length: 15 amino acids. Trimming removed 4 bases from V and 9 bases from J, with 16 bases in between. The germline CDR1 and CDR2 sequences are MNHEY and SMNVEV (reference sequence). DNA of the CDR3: TGTGCCAGCAGTTGGGCCCCAGGGCTGTCTTCACCCCTCCACTTT. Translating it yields CASSWAPGLSSPLHF.

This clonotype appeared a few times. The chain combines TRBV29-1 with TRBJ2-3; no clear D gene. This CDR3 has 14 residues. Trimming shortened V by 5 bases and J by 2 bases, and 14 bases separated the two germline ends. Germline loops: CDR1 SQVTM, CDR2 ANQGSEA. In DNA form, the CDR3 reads TGCAGCGTTATTCTCGGTGGGAACACAGATACGCAGTATTTT. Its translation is CSVILGGNTDTQYF.

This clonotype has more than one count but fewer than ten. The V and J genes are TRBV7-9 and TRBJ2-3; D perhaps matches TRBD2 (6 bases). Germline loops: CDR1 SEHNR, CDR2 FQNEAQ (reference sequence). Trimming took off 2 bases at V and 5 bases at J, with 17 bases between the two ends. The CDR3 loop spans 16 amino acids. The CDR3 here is CASSLLGGPLQDTQYF. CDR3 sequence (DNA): TGTGCCAGCAGCTTACTGGGGGGACCGCTCCAAGATACGCAGTATTTT.

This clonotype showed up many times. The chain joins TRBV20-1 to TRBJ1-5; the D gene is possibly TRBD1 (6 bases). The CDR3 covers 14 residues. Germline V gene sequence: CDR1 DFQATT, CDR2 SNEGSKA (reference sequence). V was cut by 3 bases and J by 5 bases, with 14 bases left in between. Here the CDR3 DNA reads TGCAGTGCTAGCAGGGGAAGGTTCGATCAGCCCCAGCATTTT. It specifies CSASRGRFDQPQHF.

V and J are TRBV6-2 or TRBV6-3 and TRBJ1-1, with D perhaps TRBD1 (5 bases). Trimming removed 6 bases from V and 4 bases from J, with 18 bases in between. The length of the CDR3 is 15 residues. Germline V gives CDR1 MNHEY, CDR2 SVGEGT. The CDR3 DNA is TGTGCCAGCAGATACGGAACCCTTCAGGGCACTGAAGCTTTCTTT. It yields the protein CASRYGTLQGTEAFF.

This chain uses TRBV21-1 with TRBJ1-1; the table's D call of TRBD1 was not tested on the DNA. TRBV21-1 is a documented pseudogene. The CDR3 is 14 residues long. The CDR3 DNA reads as TGTGCCAGCAGCCCCCTGGGACAGAACACTGAAGCTTTCTTT. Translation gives CASSPLGQNTEAFF.

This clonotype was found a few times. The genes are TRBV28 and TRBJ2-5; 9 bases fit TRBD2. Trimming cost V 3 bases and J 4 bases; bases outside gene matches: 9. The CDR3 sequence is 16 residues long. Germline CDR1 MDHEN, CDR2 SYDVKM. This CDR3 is CASSFPSGGRGETQYF. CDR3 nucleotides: TGTGCCAGCAGTTTCCCCAGCGGGGGGCGGGGAGAGACCCAGTACTTC.